This T cell receptor (beta chain) originates from a study of T cells in Graves' hyperthyroidism and ophthalmopathy. The CDR3 covers 12 residues. The V segment lost 6 bases and the J segment 6 bases; nucleotides outside the gene matches: 4. Patients affected by ophthalmopathy presented a Clinical Activity Score of at least 3, a NOSPECS grade of at least 4, and disease duration below 3 months. RNA transcripts gave rise to amplified TCR beta CDR3 regions. Primed by the HTBI set, a first-round RT-PCR was run on the TCR CDR3. TCRdb reprocessed the multiplex PCR reads with MiXCR, giving one entry per CDR3 protein. The sample holds under 600,000 distinct CDR3 sequences, 16% seen once.

The material sequenced was blood. This clonotype was sampled from a middle-aged woman with Graves' ophthalmopathy. J is TRBJ2-5 and V is TRBV12-3 or TRBV12-4; 7 nucleotides match TRBD1. CDR3 loop: CASSSDRQTQYF. CDR3 in DNA: TGTGCCAGCAGCTCGGACAGGCAGACCCAGTACTTC.